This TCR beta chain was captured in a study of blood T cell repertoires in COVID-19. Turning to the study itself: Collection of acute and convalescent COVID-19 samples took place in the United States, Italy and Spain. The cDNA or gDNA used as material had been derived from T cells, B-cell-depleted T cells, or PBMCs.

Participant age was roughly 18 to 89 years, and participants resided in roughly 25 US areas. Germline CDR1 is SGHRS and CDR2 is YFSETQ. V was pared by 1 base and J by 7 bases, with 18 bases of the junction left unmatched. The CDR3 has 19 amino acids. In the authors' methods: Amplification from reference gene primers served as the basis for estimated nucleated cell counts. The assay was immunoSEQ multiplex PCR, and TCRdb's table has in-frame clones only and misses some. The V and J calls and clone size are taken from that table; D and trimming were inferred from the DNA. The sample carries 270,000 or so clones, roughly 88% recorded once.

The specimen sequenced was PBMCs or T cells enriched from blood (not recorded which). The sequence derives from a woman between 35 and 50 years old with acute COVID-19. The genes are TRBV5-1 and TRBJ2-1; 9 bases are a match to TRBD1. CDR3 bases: TGCGCCAGCAGCTTGAGTAGTGGGACAGGGAGGAGACATGGGAATGAGCAGTTCTTC. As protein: CASSLSSGTGRRHGNEQFF.